This TCR beta chain was recorded in a study of T cell repertoires in cytomegalovirus infection. Study-wide background: Indicated by public TCR beta signatures were CMV infection and matching HLA type. Study-wide results and limits: Clonotypes of TCR beta that were HLA-C-restricted and CMV-specific dominated the ex vivo response. The study identified carriers of CMV plus the relevant HLA from cumulative public TCR beta family frequency.

The CDR3 runs 14 residues. Germline V CDR1 and CDR2: SSHAT, FNYEAQ (reference sequence). TCRdb ran MiXCR on the reads and lists one entry per CDR3 protein. The sample has 100,000 to 150,000 distinct CDR3 sequences, 30% to 40% seen once. A word on this clonotype: Its antigen is not known. Relative to the germline gene, one junction end is altered; a read error may explain this.

Here the sequenced sample was CD8+ T cells from cultured PBMCs, taken from culture after CMV antigen stimulation. This chain uses TRBV7-7 with TRBJ2-5, with 9 bases identical to TRBD1. This TCR was recovered from a human donor in good health (CMV status not recorded). Some clones in this sample may be carry-over from other donors' samples. CDR3 loop: CASSYRGLGETQYF. CDR3 sequence (DNA): TGTGCTAGCAGCTACAGGGGGCTGGGAGAGACCCAGTACTTC.